This TCR beta chain was documented in a study of low-dose radiotherapy and immunotherapy resistance in tumors. Turning to the study itself: Cohort 2, a group dosed every two weeks at 1 Gy per fraction, received 13 Gy in total over 26 weeks. Ipilimumab 1 mg/kg every six weeks, together with nivolumab 240 mg every two weeks, was given intravenously to patients. Once cycle 1 day 1 began, patients took oral aspirin 300 mg daily for four cycles.

Time point here: after trial treatment. Treatment indicated: LDRT plus nivolumab, ipilimumab, low-dose cyclophosphamide and aspirin (RACIN trial). In the RACIN dose-escalation trial, donors got nivolumab plus ipilimumab with aspirin, cyclophosphamide and radiotherapy. This clonotype was observed many times. Covering alpha and beta chains, TRAV- and TRBV-specific primers were used for the first-strand cDNA. TCR amplification used around 19 PCR cycles, a constant-region primer and a V-primer adapter. TCRdb ran MiXCR on the reads and lists one entry per CDR3 protein. The data contain approximately 100,000 distinct CDR3 sequences, about a fifth of them singletons. The source is a male donor with prostate cancer. Source: PBMCs, taken after low-dose radiotherapy plus immunotherapy.

CDR3 nucleotides: TGTGCCAGCAGCCAAGGGCCGGGCGTAACTAACTATGGCTACACCTTC. Translated: CASSQGPGVTNYGYTF. The genes are TRBV14 and TRBJ1-2; D remains ambiguous. CDR3 length equals 16 residues. With 1 base removed from V and 0 bases from J, the gap between germline ends came to 12 bases. Germline CDR1 is SGHDN and CDR2 is FVKESK.